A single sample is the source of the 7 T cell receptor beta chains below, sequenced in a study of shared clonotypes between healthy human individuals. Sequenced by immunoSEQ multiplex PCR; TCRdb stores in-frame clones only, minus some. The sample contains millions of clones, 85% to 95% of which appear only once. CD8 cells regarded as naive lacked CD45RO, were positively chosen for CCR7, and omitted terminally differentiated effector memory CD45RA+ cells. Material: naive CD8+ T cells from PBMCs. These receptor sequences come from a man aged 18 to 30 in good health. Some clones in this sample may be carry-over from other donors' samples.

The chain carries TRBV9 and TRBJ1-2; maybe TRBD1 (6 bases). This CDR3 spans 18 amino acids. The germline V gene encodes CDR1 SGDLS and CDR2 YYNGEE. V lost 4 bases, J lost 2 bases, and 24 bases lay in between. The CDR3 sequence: CASSNPQGRTADNYGYTF. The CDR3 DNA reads TGTGCCAGCAGCAACCCCCAGGGACGGACAGCTGACAACTATGGCTACACCTTC.

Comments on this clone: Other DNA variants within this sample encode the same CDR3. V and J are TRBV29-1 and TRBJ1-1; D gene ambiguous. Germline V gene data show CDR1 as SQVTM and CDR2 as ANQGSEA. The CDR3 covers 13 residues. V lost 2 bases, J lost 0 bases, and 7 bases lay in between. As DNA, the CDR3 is TGCAGCGTTGAACGGGGAATGAACACTGAAGCTTTCTTT. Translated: CSVERGMNTEAFF.

The CDR3 nucleotides are TGTGCCAGCAGTTTACAAGGCACTTTCAGCAATCAGCCCCAGCATTTT. Protein: CASSLQGTFSNQPQHF. The chain employs TRBV27 and TRBJ1-5; unclear D gene. The V gene's germline CDR1 is MNHEY and CDR2 SMNVEV (reference sequence). V was clipped by 2 bases and J by 1 base, with 12 bases between them. The CDR3 contains 16 residues.

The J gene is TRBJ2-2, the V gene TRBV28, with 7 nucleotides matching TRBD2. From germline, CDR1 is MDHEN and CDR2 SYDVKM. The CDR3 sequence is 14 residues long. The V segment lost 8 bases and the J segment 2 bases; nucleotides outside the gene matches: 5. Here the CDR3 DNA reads TGTGCCAGCGACGGCGGGAGTAACACCGGGGAGCTGTTTTTT. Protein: CASDGGSNTGELFF.

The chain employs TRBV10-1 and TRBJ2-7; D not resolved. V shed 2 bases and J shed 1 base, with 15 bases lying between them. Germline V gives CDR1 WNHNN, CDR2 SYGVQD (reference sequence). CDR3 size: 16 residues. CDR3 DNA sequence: TGCGCCAGCAGTGAGACCCCCAGCGCCCGGTCCTACGAGCAGTACTTC. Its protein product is CASSETPSARSYEQYF.

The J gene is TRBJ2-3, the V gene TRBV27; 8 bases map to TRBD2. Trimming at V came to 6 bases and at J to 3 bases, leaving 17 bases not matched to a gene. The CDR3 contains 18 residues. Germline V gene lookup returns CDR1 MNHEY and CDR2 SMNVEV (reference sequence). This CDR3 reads CASRQGPENLAGTDTQYF. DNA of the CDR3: TGTGCCAGCAGACAGGGCCCAGAAAACTTAGCGGGAACAGATACGCAGTATTTT.

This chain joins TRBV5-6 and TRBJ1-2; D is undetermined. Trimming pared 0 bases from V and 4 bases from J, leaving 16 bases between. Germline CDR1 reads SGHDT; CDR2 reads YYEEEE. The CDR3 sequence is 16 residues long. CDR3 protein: CASSLDFGRNPYGYTF. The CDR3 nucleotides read TGTGCCAGCAGCTTGGACTTCGGACGGAACCCCTATGGCTACACCTTC.